This TCR beta chain was identified in a study of blood T cell repertoires in COVID-19. For the study at large: Both acute and convalescent COVID-19 samples were obtained from the United States, Italy and Spain. Nucleic acid was either cDNA or gDNA, and it came from T cells, B-cell-depleted T cells, or PBMCs.

The CDR3 has 15 amino acids. Germline-derived CDR1 and CDR2 are SGHRS and YFSETQ. V was pared by 4 bases and J by 2 bases, with 16 bases between. The assay was immunoSEQ multiplex PCR, and TCRdb's table has in-frame clones only and misses some. The profile shows about 250,000 clones, 80% to 85% of them singletons. The sample consisted of peripheral blood. The TCR comes from a person aged 70 to 85 with COVID-19, enrolled during active disease. The chain uses TRBV5-1 and TRBJ2-7; weak D call: TRBD1 (5 bases). CDR3 region: CASSQAADTAYEQYF. The CDR3, as DNA: TGCGCCAGCAGCCAGGCCGCGGACACCGCCTACGAGCAGTACTTC.